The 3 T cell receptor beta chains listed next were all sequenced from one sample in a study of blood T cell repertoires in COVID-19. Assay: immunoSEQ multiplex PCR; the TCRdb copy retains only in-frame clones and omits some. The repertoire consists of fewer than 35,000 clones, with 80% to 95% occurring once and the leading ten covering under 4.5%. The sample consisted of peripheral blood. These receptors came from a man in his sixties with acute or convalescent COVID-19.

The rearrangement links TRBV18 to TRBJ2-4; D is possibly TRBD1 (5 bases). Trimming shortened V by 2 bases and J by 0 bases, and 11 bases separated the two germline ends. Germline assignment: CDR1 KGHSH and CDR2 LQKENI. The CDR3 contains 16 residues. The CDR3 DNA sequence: TGTGCCAGCTCACCAGGGGCGCGGAGAGCCAAAAACATTCAGTACTTC. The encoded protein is CASSPGARRAKNIQYF.

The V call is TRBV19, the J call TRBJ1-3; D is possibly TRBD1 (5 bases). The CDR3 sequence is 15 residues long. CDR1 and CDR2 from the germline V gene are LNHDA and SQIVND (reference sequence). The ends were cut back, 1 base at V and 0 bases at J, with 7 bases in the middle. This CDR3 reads CASSIGQSSGNTIYF. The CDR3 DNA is TGTGCCAGTAGTATAGGACAGTCCTCTGGAAACACCATATATTTT. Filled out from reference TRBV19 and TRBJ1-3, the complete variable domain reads DGGITQSPKYLFRKEGQNVTLSCEQNLNHDAMYWYRQDPGQGLRLIYYSQIVNDFQKGDIAEGYSVSREKKESFPLTVTSAQKNPTAFYLCASSIGQSSGNTIYFGEGSWLTVV.

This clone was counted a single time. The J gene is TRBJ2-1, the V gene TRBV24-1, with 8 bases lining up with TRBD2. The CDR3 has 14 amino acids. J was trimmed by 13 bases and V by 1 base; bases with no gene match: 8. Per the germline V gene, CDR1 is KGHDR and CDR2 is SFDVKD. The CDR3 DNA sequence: TGTGCCACCAGTGATTTCCCTAGCGGGCGAGGACAGTTCTTC. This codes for CATSDFPSGRGQFF.